The 6 T cell receptor beta chains given below trace back to one sample, sequenced in a study of T cells after yellow fever vaccination. In TCRdb, the 5' RACE reads were re-called with MiXCR into one record per CDR3 protein. The repertoire holds some 320,000 distinct CDR3 sequences, about 10% seen once, with about 3.5% in the top ten. The specimen comprised CD4+ T cells sorted from PBMCs, sampled 45 days after the yellow fever booster vaccination. The receptors come from a man younger than 35 who received the YFV17D yellow fever vaccine.

This clonotype was detected only a few times. CDR3 region: CASSLGGDKNTEAFF. CDR3 DNA: TGTGCCAGCAGCTTAGGGGGAGACAAGAACACTGAAGCTTTCTTT. This chain connects TRBV7-6 to TRBJ1-1; the D is unclear. This CDR3 region has 15 residues. CDR1 is SGHVS and CDR2 is FNYEAQ in the germline V gene. V was trimmed by 1 base and J by 1 base, leaving 10 bases between them.

The chain is built from TRBV18 and TRBJ2-7, with TRBD2 as a possible D gene (6 bases). The length of the CDR3 is 14 residues. The germline CDR1 and CDR2 sequences are KGHSH and LQKENI. V was clipped by 1 base and J by 0 bases, with 7 bases between them. As DNA, the CDR3 is TGTGCCAGCTCACCACTAGCGGACTCCTACGAGCAGTACTTC. Its translation is CASSPLADSYEQYF.

The chain is built from TRBV6-5 and TRBJ1-3; TRBD1 is a possible D gene (5 bases). The CDR3 totals 16 residues. The ends were cut back, 5 bases at V and 9 bases at J, with 23 bases in the middle. Germline V CDR1 and CDR2: MNHEY, SVGAGI. The CDR3 spells CASSRSTASSGGTIYF. CDR3 nucleotide sequence: TGTGCCAGCAGTCGCTCGACAGCATCAAGCGGAGGCACCATATATTTT.

This chain connects TRBV6-2 or TRBV6-3 to TRBJ2-5, with D perhaps matching TRBD2 (5 bases). Trimming removed 2 bases from V and 7 bases from J, with 23 bases in between. The CDR3 is 17 amino acids. Germline values: CDR1 MNHEY, CDR2 SVGEGT. CDR3: CASSYEGWIFLGGTQYF. CDR3 in DNA: TGTGCCAGCAGTTACGAGGGATGGATTTTCCTAGGCGGGACCCAGTACTTC.

The chain combines TRBV5-5 with TRBJ2-7, with D tentatively TRBD2 (5 bases). Trimming cost V 0 bases and J 6 bases, with 10 bases left between them. Germline V gives CDR1 SGHKS, CDR2 YYEKEE (reference sequence). The CDR3 totals 13 residues. DNA of the CDR3: TGTGCCAGCAGCTTGGACAGTCGGGGCGAGCAGTACTTC. Amino acid sequence: CASSLDSRGEQYF.

The rearrangement joins TRBV20-1 to TRBJ2-7, with 11 bases identical to TRBD1. This CDR3 is built from 13 residues. V was pared by 5 bases and J by 4 bases, with 4 bases of the junction left unmatched. The germline V gene has CDR1 DFQATT and CDR2 SNEGSKA (reference sequence). In DNA form, the CDR3 reads TGCAGTGCTCACCGGGACAGGGGGTACGAGCAGTACTTC. Residues: CSAHRDRGYEQYF.